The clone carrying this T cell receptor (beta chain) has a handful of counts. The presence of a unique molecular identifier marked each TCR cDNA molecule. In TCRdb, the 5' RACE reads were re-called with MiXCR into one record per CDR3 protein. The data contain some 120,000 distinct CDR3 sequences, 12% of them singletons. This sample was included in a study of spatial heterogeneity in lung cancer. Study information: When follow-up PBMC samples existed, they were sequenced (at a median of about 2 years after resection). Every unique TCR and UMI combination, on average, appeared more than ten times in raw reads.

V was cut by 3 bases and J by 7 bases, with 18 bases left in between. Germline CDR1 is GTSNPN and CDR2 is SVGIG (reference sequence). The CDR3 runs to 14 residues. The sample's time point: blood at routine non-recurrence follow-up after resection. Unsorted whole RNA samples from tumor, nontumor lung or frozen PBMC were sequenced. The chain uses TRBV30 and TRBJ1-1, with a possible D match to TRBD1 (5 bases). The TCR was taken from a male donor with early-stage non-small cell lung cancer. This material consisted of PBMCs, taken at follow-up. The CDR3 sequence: CAWRAPGRAVEAFF. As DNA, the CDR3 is TGTGCCTGGAGGGCGCCGGGGCGGGCGGTTGAAGCTTTCTTT.